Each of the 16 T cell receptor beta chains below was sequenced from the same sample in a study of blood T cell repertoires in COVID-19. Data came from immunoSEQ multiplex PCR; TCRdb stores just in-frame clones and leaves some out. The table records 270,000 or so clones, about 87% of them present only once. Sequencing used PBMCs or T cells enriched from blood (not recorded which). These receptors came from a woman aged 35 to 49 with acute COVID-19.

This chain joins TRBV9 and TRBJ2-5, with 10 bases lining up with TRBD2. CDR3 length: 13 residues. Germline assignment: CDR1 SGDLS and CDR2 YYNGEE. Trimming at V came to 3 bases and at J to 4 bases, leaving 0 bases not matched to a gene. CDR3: CASSASGRETQYF. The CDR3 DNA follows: TGTGCCAGCAGCGCTAGCGGGAGAGAGACCCAGTACTTC.

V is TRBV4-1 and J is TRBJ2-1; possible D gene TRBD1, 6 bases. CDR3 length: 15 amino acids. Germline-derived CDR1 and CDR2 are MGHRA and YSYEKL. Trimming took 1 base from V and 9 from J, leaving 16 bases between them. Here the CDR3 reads CASSQGDTEGGEQFF. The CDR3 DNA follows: TGCGCCAGCAGCCAAGGGGACACCGAAGGCGGTGAGCAGTTCTTC.

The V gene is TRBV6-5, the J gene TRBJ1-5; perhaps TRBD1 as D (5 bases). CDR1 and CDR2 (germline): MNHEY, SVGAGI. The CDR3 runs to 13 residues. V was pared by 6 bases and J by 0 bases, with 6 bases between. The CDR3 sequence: CASRQASNQPQHF. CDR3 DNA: TGTGCCAGCAGACAGGCTAGCAATCAGCCCCAGCATTTT.

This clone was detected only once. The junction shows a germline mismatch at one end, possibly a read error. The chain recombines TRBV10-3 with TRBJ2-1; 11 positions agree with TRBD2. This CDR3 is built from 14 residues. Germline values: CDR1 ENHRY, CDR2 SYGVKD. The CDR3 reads CATSIAGGQREQFF. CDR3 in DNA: TGTGCCACCAGTATAGCGGGAGGGCAACGGGAGCAGTTCTTC.

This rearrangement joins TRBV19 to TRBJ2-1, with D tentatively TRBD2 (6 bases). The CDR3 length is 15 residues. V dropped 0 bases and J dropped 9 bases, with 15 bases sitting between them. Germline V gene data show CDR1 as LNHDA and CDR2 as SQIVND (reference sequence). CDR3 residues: CASSIDGGPIREQFF. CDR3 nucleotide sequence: TGTGCCAGTAGTATAGACGGAGGGCCGATTCGTGAGCAGTTCTTC.

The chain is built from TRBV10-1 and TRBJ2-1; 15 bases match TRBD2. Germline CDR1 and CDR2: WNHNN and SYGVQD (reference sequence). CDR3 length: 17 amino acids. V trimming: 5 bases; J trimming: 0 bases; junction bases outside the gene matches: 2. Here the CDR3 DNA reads TGCGCCAGCAGTAAGGGACTAGCGGGAGGCTCCTACAATGAGCAGTTCTTC. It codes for CASSKGLAGGSYNEQFF.

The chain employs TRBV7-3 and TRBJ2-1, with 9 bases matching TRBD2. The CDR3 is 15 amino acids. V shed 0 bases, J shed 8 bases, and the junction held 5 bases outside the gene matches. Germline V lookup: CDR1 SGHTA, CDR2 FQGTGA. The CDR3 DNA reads TGTGCCAGCAGCTTAACTAGCGGGAGTTTGGATGAGCAGTTCTTC. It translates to CASSLTSGSLDEQFF.

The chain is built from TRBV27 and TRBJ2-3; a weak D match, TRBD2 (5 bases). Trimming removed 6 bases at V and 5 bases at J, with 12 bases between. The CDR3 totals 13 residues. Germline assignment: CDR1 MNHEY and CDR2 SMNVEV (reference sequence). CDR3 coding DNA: TGTGCCAGCAGCTCCCCCCGGGGAGATACGCAGTATTTT. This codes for CASSSPRGDTQYF.

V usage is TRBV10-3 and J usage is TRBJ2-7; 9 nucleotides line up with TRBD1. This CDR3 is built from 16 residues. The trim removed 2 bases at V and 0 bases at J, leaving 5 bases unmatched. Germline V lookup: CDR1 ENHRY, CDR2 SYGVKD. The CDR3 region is CAISEAGTGSSYEQYF. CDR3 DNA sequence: TGTGCCATCAGTGAGGCCGGGACAGGGAGCTCCTACGAGCAGTACTTC.

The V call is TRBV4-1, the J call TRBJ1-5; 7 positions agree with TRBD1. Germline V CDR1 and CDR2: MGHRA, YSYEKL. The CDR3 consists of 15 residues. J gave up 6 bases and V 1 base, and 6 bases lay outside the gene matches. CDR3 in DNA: TGCGCCAGCAGCCAAGCCGAGGGGGCTGGTCAGCCCCAGCATTTT. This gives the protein CASSQAEGAGQPQHF.

CDR3 sequence: CASSPTVNTEAFF. DNA of the CDR3: TGTGCCAGCAGTCCGACAGTGAACACTGAAGCTTTCTTT. The chain combines TRBV6-5 with TRBJ1-1, with D possibly matching TRBD1 (5 bases). The CDR3 has 13 residues. Germline-derived CDR1 and CDR2 are MNHEY and SVGAGI. V lost 5 bases and J 0 bases, leaving 7 bases between the germline ends.

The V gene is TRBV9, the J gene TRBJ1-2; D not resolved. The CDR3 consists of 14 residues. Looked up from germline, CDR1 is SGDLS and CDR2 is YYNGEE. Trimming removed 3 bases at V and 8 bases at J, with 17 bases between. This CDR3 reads CASSEGWTGGGYTF. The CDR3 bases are TGTGCCAGCAGCGAGGGATGGACGGGAGGGGGCTACACCTTC.

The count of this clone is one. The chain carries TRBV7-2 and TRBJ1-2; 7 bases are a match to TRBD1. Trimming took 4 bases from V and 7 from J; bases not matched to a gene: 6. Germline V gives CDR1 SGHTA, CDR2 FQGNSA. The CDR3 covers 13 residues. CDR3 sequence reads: CASSYDRVGGYTF. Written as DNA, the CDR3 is TGTGCCAGCAGCTACGACAGGGTGGGTGGCTACACCTTC.

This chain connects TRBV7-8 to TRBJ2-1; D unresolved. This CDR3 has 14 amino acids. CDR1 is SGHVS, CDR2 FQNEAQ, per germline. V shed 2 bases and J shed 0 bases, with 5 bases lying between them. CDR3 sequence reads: CASSLSSSYNEQFF. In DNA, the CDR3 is TGTGCCAGCAGCTTATCTAGCTCCTACAATGAGCAGTTCTTC.

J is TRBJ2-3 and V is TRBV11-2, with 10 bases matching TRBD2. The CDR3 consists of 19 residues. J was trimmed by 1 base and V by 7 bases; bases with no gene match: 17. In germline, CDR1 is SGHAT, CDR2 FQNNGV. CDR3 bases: TGTGCCAGCATCCCGGGGTACTTAGCGGGAGGCAGGGGCACAGATACGCAGTATTTT. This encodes CASIPGYLAGGRGTDTQYF.

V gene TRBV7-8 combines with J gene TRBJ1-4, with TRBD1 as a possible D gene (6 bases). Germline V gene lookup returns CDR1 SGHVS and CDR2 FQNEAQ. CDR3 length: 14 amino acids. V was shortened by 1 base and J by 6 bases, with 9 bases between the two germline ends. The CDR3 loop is CASSLDRTDEKLFF. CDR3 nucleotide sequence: TGTGCCAGCAGCTTAGATCGGACAGATGAAAAACTGTTTTTT.